This entry concerns a single TCR beta chain. The sample is drawn from a study of blood T cell repertoires in COVID-19. Using immunoSEQ multiplex PCR, the repertoire was profiled, and TCRdb retains in-frame clones only, with some absent. The table lists more than 100,000 clones, approximately 79% of them singletons. The length of the CDR3 is 14 residues. V lost 3 bases and J lost 5; bases outside the gene matches: 5. CDR1 and CDR2 from the germline V gene are MGHDK and SYGVNS. The V and J genes are TRBV25-1 and TRBJ2-7; TRBD2 agrees at 9 bases. This clonotype was obtained from a man aged 40-55 years with acute COVID-19. The sequencing input was PBMCs or T cells enriched from blood (not recorded which). This CDR3 is CASSDGTSPHEQYF. The CDR3 DNA follows: TGTGCCAGCAGTGATGGGACTAGCCCCCACGAGCAGTACTTC.